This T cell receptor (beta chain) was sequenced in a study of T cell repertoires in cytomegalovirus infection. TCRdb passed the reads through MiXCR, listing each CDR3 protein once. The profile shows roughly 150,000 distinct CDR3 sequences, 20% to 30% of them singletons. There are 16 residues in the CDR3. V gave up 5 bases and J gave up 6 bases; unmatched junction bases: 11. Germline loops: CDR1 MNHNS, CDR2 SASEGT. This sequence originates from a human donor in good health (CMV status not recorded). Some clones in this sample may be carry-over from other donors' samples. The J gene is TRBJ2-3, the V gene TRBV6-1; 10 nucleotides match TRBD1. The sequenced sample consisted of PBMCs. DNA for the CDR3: TGTGCCAGCAGTCGCCCGGCCGGGACAGGGGAGGATACGCAGTATTTT. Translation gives CASSRPAGTGEDTQYF.